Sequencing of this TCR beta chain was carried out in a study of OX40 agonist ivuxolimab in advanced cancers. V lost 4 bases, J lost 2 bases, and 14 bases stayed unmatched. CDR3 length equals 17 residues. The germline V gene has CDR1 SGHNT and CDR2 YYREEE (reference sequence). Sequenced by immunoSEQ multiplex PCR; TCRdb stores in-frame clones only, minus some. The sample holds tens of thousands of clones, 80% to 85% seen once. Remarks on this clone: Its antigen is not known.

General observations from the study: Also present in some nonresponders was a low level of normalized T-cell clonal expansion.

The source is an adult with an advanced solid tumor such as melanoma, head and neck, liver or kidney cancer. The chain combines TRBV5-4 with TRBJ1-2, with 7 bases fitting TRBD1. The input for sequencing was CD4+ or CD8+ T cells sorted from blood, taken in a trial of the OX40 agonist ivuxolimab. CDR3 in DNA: TGTGCCAGCAGCCCCGGGACAGAATCCACCTTAAACTATGGCTACACCTTC. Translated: CASSPGTESTLNYGYTF.